This is a list of T cell receptor beta chains from one sample in a study of blood T cell repertoires in COVID-19. Assay: immunoSEQ multiplex PCR; the TCRdb copy retains only in-frame clones and omits some. The sample has 250,000 to 300,000 clones, approximately 90% seen once. The sample taken for sequencing was peripheral blood. Receptors were obtained from a man aged 18-30 years with active or convalescent COVID-19. Both conserved end residues are part of each CDR3. A D gene is named only where the DNA matches it firmly. For some rows the clone size is stated as once, few or many, or as a class when expanded; others skip it.

-,TRBJ1-2,-,TRBV7-2,TGTGCCGTATCAGGCTATGGCTACACCTTC,CAVSGYGYTF
-,TRBJ1-2,-,TRBV30,TGTGCCTGGAGCTTAACAGTTGATGACTATGGCTACACCTTC,CAWSLTVDDYGYTF
-,TRBJ2-3,-,TRBV19,TGTGCCAGTGTAAAGGGGTACACCGCTAGCACAGATACGCAGTATTTT,CASVKGYTASTDTQYF
-,TRBJ2-2,TRBD2,TRBV14,TGTGCCAGCAGCCAAGTAGCGGGAGTGGGCACCGGGGAGCTGTTTTTT,CASSQVAGVGTGELFF
-,TRBJ2-1,-,TRBV28,TGTGCCAGCGGCGGAGGGTTGCATGAGCAGTTCTTC,CASGGGLHEQFF
-,TRBJ1-5,-,TRBV5-6,TGTGCCAGCAGCAGCTCGGGAAATATGGAGCCCCAGCATTTT,CASSSSGNMEPQHF
-,TRBJ1-5,TRBD1,TRBV30,TGTGCCTGGAGTCGACAGGGGATGAATCAGCCCCAGCATTTT,CAWSRQGMNQPQHF
-,TRBJ1-2,-,TRBV13,TGTGCCAGCAGCTTAAGGAGTGTCGAAGGCTACACCTTC,CASSLRSVEGYTF
-,TRBJ1-5,-,TRBV19,TGTGCCAGTAGTAGTACTGCTCGTCAGCCCCAGCATTTT,CASSSTARQPQHF
-,TRBJ1-1,-,TRBV27,TGTGCCAGCAGTCCGACAAGATTTAACACTGAAGCTTTCTTT,CASSPTRFNTEAFF
-,TRBJ1-5,-,TRBV6-5,TGTGCCAGCAGTTACCAGAAGAATCAGCCCCAGCATTTT,CASSYQKNQPQHF
-,TRBJ1-5,TRBD1,TRBV19,TGTGCCAGTAGTATAGCGGCGGACAGGGAGAATCAGCCCCAGCATTTT,CASSIAADRENQPQHF
-,TRBJ1-5,-,TRBV9,TGTGCCAGCAGCGTAGCCCCAGGAATAGAGCAGCCCCAGCATTTT,CASSVAPGIEQPQHF
-,TRBJ1-5,-,TRBV21-1,TGTGCCAGCAGCAATCAGTTCACGGATCAGGGGGATCAGCCCCAGCATTTT,CASSNQFTDQGDQPQHF
-,TRBJ2-1,TRBD1,TRBV18,TGTGCCAGCTCACCGGGACAGGGCTACAATGAGCAGTTCTTC,CASSPGQGYNEQFF
-,TRBJ1-1,-,TRBV18,TGTGCCAGCTCACCCGCCGGCGGGAACACTGAAGCTTTCTTT,CASSPAGGNTEAFF
-,TRBJ2-5,-,TRBV28,TGTGCCAGCAGTTTTACAGATTCAGAGACCCAGTACTTC,CASSFTDSETQYF
-,TRBJ1-3,TRBD1,TRBV19,TGTGCCAGTAAGGGACAGGGGGCAGGAAACACCATATATTTT,CASKGQGAGNTIYF
-,TRBJ2-3,TRBD2,TRBV30,TGTGCCTTCACTAGCGGGGGGTCCGGCACAGATACGCAGTATTTT,CAFTSGGSGTDTQYF
-,TRBJ2-1,-,TRBV7-3,TGTGCCAGCAGCTTCGGACAGCACTCCTACAATGAGCAGTTCTTC,CASSFGQHSYNEQFF
-,TRBJ2-1,-,TRBV2,TGTGCCAGCACTCAGGGTTATAGAAACAATGAGCAGTTCTTC,CASTQGYRNNEQFF
-,TRBJ2-3,TRBD2,TRBV3-1/TRBV3-2,TGTGCCAGCAGTGAGGGAGGGCGTGGCCCCGCAGATACGCAGTATTTT,CASSEGGRGPADTQYF
few,TRBJ2-7,-,TRBV6-5,TGTGCCAGCAGTTATAGGACAACGGACGAGCAGTACTTC,CASSYRTTDEQYF
-,TRBJ1-2,-,TRBV6-2/TRBV6-3,TGTGCCAGCAGCCAACAGGGAATCTACTATGGCTACACCTTC,CASSQQGIYYGYTF
-,TRBJ1-2,-,TRBV12-3/TRBV12-4,TGTGCCAGCAGTTTTACAGACTATGGCTACACCTTC,CASSFTDYGYTF
-,TRBJ1-1,-,TRBV3-1/TRBV3-2,TGTGCCAGCAGCCAACTCAAGAGGGCACAGACGTCGCCAGCTTTCTTT,CASSQLKRAQTSPAFF
-,TRBJ2-1,-,TRBV11-2,TGTGCCAGCACCTTCGGGTTATCGGGGTCGAGAGATGAGCAGTTCTTC,CASTFGLSGSRDEQFF
-,TRBJ1-1,TRBD1,TRBV4-1,TGCGCCAGCAGCCACGGAGAGGACAGGGAGATTGCTTTCTTT,CASSHGEDREIAFF
-,TRBJ1-6,-,TRBV29-1,TGCAGCGTGGGCAGGGAGGATTCACCCCTCCACTTT,CSVGREDSPLHF
-,TRBJ2-3,-,TRBV9,TGTGCCAGCAGCGTGAGCGTCACAGATACGCAGTATTTT,CASSVSVTDTQYF
-,TRBJ1-2,-,TRBV19,TGTGCCAGTAGTATAGATCCCCAGTATGGCTACACCTTC,CASSIDPQYGYTF
-,TRBJ1-5,-,TRBV12-5,TGTGCTAGTGGTTTGGTAGGGACACCAGGACTCCAGCCCCAGCATTTT,CASGLVGTPGLQPQHF
-,TRBJ2-7,TRBD2,TRBV6-5,TGTGCCAGCAGTTACTCTTACGGGGGGTACTCCTACGAGCAGTACTTC,CASSYSYGGYSYEQYF
-,TRBJ2-3,TRBD2,TRBV29-1,TGCAGCGTTGAATTTGGGACTAGCGGGGATACGCAGTATTTT,CSVEFGTSGDTQYF
-,TRBJ2-5,-,TRBV12-3/TRBV12-4,TGTGCCAGCAGTCCTAGTCAAGAGACCCAGTACTTC,CASSPSQETQYF
-,TRBJ2-1,-,TRBV19,TGTGCCAGTAGTCTGACTAGTGGCAATGAGCAGTTCTTC,CASSLTSGNEQFF
-,TRBJ2-3,TRBD1,TRBV24-1,TGTGCCACCAGTGTACCCACCGGGACAGGGGAATACACGCAGTATTTT,CATSVPTGTGEYTQYF
once,TRBJ2-7,-,TRBV9,TGTGCCAGCAGCCCCCGGGGGTGGGTTTCCTACGAGCAGTACTTC,CASSPRGWVSYEQYF
-,TRBJ2-7,-,TRBV7-9,TGTGCCAGCAGCTTCCCTCTAGATCCCCTCTACGAGCAGTACTTC,CASSFPLDPLYEQYF
-,TRBJ2-3,-,TRBV19,TGTGCCAGTAGTGTCGCAGGGCTGCTCACAGATACGCAGTATTTT,CASSVAGLLTDTQYF
once,TRBJ2-2,TRBD1,TRBV15,TGTGCCACCAGCAGAGTCCGGACAGGCACCGGGGAGCTGTTTTTT,CATSRVRTGTGELFF
-,TRBJ1-1,TRBD1,TRBV7-2,TGTGCCAGCAGCTTAGTAGGGGGCAGTGGAGCTTTCTTT,CASSLVGGSGAFF